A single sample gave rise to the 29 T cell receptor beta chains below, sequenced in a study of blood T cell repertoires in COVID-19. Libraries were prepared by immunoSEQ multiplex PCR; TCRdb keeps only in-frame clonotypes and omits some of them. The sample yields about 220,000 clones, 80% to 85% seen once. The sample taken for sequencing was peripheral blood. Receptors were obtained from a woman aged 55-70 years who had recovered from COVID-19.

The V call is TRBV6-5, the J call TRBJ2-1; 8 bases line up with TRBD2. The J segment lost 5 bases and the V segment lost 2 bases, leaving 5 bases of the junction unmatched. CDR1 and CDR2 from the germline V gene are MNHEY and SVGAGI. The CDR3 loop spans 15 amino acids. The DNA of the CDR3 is TGTGCCAGCAGTTACGGGCGGGGGGTCGACAATGAGCAGTTCTTC. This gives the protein CASSYGRGVDNEQFF.

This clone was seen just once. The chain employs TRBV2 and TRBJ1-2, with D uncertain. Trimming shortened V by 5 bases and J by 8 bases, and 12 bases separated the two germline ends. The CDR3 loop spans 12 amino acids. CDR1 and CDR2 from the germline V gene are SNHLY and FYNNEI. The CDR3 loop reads CASSRQLGGYTF. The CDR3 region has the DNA TGTGCCAGCAGTCGGCAGCTGGGCGGCTACACCTTC.

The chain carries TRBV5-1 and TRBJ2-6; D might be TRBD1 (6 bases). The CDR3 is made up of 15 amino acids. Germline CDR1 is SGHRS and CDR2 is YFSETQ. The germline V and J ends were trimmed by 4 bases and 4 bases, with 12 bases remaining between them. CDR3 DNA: TGCGCCAGCAGCGTAACAGGGTCCGGGGCCAACGTCCTGACTTTC. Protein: CASSVTGSGANVLTF.

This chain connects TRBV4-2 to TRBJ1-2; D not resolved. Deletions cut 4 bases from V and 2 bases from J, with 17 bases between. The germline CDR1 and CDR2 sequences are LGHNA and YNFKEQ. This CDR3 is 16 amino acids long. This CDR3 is CASSPAGGARNYGYTF. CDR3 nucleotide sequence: TGTGCCAGCAGCCCAGCCGGCGGCGCGAGAAACTATGGCTACACCTTC.

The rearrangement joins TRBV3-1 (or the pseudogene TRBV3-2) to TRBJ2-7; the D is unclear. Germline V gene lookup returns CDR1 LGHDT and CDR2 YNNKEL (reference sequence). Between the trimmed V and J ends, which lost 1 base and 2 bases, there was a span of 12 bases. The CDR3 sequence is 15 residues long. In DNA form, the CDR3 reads TGTGCCAGCAGCCAAGGGGCGTTGGAAGCCTACGAGCAGTACTTC. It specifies CASSQGALEAYEQYF.

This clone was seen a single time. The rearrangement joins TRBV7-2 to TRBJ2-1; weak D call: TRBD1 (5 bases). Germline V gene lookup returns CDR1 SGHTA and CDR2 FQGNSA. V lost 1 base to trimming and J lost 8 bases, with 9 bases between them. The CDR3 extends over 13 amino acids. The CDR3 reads CASSLEARDEQFF. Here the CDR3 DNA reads TGTGCCAGCAGCTTAGAGGCCAGGGATGAGCAGTTCTTC.

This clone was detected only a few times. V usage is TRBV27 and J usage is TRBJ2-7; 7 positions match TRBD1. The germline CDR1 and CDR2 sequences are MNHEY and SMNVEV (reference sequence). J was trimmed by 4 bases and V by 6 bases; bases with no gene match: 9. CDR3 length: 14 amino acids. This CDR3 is CASRSRQGAYEQYF. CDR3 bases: TGTGCCAGCAGATCGCGACAGGGTGCATACGAGCAGTACTTC.

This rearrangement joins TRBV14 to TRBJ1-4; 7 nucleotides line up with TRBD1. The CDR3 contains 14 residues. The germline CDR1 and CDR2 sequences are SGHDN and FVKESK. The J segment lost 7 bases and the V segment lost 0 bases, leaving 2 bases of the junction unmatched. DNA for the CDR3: TGTGCCAGCAGCCAAGAACAGGGGCCTGAAAAACTGTTTTTT. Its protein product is CASSQEQGPEKLFF. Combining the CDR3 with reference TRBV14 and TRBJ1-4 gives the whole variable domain EAGVTQFPSHSVIEKGQTVTLRCDPISGHDNLYWYRRVMGKEIKFLLHFVKESKQDESGMPNNRFLAERTGGTYSTLKVQPAELEDSGVYFCASSQEQGPEKLFFGSGTQLSVL.

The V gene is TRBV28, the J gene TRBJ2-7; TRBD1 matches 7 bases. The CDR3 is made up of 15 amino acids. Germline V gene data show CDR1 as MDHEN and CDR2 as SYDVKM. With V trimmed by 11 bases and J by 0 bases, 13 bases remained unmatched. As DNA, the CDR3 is TGTGCCGTATGGACAGGATCTTATAGCTCCTACGAGCAGTACTTC. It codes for CAVWTGSYSSYEQYF.

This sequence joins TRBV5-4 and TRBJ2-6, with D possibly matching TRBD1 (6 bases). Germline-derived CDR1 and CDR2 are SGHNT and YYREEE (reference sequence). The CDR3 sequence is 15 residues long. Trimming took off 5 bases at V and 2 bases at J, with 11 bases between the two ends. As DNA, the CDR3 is TGTGCCAGCAGTTTGAAGGGGGCTGGGGCCAACGTCCTGACTTTC. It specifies CASSLKGAGANVLTF.

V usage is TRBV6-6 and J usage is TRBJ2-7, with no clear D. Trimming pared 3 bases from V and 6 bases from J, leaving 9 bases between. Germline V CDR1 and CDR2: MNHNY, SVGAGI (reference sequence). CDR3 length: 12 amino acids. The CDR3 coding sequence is TGTGCCAGCAGTTATAGGAGAGGCGAGCAGTACTTC. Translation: CASSYRRGEQYF.

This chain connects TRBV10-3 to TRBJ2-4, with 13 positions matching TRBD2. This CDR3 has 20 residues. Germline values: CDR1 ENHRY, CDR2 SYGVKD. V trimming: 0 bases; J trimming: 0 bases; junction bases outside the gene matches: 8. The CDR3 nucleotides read TGTGCCATCAGTGAGTCTCCCCGGACTAGCGGGGGCCTAGCCAAAAACATTCAGTACTTC. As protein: CAISESPRTSGGLAKNIQYF.

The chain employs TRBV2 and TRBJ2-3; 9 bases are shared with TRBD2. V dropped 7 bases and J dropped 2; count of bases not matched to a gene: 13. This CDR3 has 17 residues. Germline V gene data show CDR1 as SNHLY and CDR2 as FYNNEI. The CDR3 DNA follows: TGTGCCAGCACCAGGAAATCTAGCGGGGAATTCACAGATACGCAGTATTTT. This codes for CASTRKSSGEFTDTQYF.

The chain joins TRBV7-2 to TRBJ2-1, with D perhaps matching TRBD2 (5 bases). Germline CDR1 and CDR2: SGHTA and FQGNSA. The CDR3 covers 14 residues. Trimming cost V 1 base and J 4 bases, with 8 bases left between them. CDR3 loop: CASSLVPGYNEQFF. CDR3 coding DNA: TGTGCCAGCAGCTTAGTCCCGGGGTACAATGAGCAGTTCTTC.

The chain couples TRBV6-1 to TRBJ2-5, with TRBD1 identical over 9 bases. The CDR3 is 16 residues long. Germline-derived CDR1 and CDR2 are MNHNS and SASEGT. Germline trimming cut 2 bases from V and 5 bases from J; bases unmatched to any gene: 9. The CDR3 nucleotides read TGTGCCAGCAGTGAAATATCACGGACAGGGGCGGAGACCCAGTACTTC. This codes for CASSEISRTGAETQYF.

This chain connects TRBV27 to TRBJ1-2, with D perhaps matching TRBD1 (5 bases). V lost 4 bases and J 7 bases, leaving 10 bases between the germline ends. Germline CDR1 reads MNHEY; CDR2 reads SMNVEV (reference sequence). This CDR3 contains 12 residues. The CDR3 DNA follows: TGTGCCAGCAGTTCCTCCGACAGTGGCTACACCTTC. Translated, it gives CASSSSDSGYTF.

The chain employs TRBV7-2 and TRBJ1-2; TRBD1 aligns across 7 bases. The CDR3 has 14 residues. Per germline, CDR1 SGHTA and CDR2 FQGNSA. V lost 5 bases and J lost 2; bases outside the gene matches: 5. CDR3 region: CASSRTGVNYGYTF. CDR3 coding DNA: TGTGCCAGCAGCCGTACAGGGGTCAACTATGGCTACACCTTC.

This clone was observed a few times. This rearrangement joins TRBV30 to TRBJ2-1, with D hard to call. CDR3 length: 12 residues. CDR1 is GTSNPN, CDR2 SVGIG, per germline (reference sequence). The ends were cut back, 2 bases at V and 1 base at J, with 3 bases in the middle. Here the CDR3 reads CAWSQSYNEQFF. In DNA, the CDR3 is TGTGCCTGGAGTCAGTCCTACAATGAGCAGTTCTTC.

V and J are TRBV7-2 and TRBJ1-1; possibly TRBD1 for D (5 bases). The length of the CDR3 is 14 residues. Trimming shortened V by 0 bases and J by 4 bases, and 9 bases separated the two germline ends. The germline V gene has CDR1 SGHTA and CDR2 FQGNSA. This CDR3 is CASSLAAGGTEAFF. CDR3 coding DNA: TGTGCCAGCAGCTTAGCTGCGGGGGGCACTGAAGCTTTCTTT. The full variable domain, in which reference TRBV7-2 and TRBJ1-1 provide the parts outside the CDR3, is GAGVSQSPSNKVTEKGKDVELRCDPISGHTALYWYRQSLGQGLEFLIYFQGNSAPDKSGLPSDRFSAERTGGSVSTLTIQRTQQEDSAVYLCASSLAAGGTEAFFGQGTRLTVV.

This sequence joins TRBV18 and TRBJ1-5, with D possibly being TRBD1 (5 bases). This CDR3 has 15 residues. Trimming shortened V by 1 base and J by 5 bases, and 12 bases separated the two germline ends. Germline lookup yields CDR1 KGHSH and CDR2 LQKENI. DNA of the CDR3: TGTGCCAGCTCACCACGTAGTGAAGGGGATCAGCCCCAGCATTTT. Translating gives CASSPRSEGDQPQHF.

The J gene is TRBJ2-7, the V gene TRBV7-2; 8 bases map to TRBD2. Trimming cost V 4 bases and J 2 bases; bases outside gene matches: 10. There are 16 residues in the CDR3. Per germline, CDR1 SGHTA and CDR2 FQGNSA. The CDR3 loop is CASSSYQRGPAYEQYF. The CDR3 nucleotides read TGTGCCAGCAGCTCTTACCAGCGGGGGCCGGCCTACGAGCAGTACTTC.

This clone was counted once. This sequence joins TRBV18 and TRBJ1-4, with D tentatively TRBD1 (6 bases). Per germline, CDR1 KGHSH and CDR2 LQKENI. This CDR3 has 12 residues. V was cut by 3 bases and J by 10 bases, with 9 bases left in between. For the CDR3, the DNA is TGTGCCAGCTCACCGGACAGCCCAAAACTGTTTTTT. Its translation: CASSPDSPKLFF. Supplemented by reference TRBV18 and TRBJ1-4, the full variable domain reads NAGVMQNPRHLVRRRGQEARLRCSPMKGHSHVYWYRQLPEEGLKFMVYLQKENIIDESGMPKERFSAEFPKEGPSILRIQQVVRGDSAAYFCASSPDSPKLFFGSGTQLSVL.

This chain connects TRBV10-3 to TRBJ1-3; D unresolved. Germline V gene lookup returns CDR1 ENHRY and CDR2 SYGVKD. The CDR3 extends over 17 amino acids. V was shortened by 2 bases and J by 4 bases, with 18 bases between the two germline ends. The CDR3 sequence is CAISEGRFSFFGNTIYF. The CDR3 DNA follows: TGTGCCATCAGTGAGGGCAGGTTCTCATTTTTCGGAAACACCATATATTTT.

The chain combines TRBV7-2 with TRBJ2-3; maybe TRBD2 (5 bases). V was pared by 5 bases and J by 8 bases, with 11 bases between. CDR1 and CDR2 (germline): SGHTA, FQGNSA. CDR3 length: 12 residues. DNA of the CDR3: TGTGCCAGCAGCGCGGACTCCGCTACGCAGTATTTT. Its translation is CASSADSATQYF.

The CDR3 DNA is TGTGCCAGCAGTAAACGGAACTACTACGAGCAGTACTTC. Translated: CASSKRNYYEQYF. This rearrangement joins TRBV25-1 to TRBJ2-7; no definite D call. Germline V gene sequence: CDR1 MGHDK, CDR2 SYGVNS. V lost 5 bases and J lost 3, with 11 bases in between. CDR3 length: 13 residues.

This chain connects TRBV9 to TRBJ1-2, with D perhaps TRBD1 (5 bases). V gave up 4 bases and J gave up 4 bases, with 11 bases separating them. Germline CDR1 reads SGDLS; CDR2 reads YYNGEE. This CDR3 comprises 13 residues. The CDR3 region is CASSPPTVYGYTF. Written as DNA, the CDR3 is TGTGCCAGCAGCCCGCCGACAGTCTATGGCTACACCTTC. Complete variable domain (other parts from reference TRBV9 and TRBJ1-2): DSGVTQTPKHLITATGQRVTLRCSPRSGDLSVYWYQQSLDQGLQFLIQYYNGEERAKGNILERFSAQQFPDLHSELNLSSLELGDSALYFCASSPPTVYGYTFGSGTRLTVV.

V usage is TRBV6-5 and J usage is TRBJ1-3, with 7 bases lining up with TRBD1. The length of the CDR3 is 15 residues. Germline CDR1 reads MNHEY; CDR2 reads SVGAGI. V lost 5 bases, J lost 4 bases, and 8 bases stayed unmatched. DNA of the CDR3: TGTGCCAGCAGTCCCCGACAGGGCGGAGGAAACACCATATATTTT. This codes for CASSPRQGGGNTIYF.

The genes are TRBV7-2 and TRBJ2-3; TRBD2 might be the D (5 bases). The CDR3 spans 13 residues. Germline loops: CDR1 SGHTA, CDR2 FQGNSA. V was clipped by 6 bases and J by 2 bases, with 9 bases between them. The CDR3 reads CASSTRVTDTQYF. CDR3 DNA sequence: TGTGCCAGCAGTACTAGAGTCACAGATACGCAGTATTTT.

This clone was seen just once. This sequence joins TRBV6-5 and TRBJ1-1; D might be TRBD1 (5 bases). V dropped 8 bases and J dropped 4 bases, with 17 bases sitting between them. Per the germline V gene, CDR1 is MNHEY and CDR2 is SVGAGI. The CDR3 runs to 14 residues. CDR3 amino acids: CASLPLRVITEAFF. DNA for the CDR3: TGTGCCAGCTTGCCTCTCAGGGTGATCACTGAAGCTTTCTTT.